The 25 T cell receptor beta chains presented below share a single source sample, sequenced in a study of T cell changes during pregnancy in multiple sclerosis. Generated by immunoSEQ multiplex PCR, the TCRdb table keeps only in-frame clones and is missing some. The table records around 85,000 clones, about 90% of them present only once. The sample consisted of PBMCs, taken in the first trimester of pregnancy. These receptors were collected from a female donor in good health, serving as a control in a pregnancy study. Some clones in this sample may be carry-over from other donors' samples.

The rearrangement links TRBV4-3 to TRBJ1-6, with 7 positions matching TRBD1. Unmatched junction bases numbered 11, after V lost 0 bases and J lost 6 bases. This CDR3 has 18 residues. Germline lookup yields CDR1 LGHNA and CDR2 YSLEER. CDR3 in DNA: TGCGCCAGCAGCCAAGATATGATTACGGGACAGATTAATTCACCCCTCCACTTT. As protein: CASSQDMITGQINSPLHF.

The chain couples TRBV11-1 to TRBJ2-5, with TRBD1 matching over 8 bases. CDR3 length equals 12 residues. Germline V CDR1 and CDR2: SGHAT, FQDESV (reference sequence). With 7 bases clipped from V and 5 bases from J, the junction kept 3 bases outside the gene matches. CDR3 bases: TGTGCCAGCAAAGACAGGGGCGAGACCCAGTACTTC. It specifies CASKDRGETQYF.

The V and J genes are TRBV7-3 and TRBJ2-1; TRBD2 matches at 7 bases. Trimming took 5 bases from V and 3 from J; bases not matched to a gene: 1. CDR1 and CDR2 (germline): SGHTA, FQGTGA. The CDR3 contains 13 residues. The CDR3 DNA is TGTGCCAGCAGCATAGCGGGCTACAATGAGCAGTTCTTC. Protein sequence: CASSIAGYNEQFF.

The chain carries TRBV7-9 and TRBJ2-1; 11 bases match TRBD1. CDR1 is SEHNR and CDR2 is FQNEAQ in the germline V gene (reference sequence). The V and J ends lost 5 bases and 6 bases, in that order; junction bases with no gene match: 6. The length of the CDR3 is 15 residues. The CDR3 protein is CASSPGTGGFNEQFF. The DNA of the CDR3 is TGTGCCAGCAGCCCCGGGACAGGGGGGTTCAATGAGCAGTTCTTC.

The V gene is TRBV28, the J gene TRBJ2-5; D might be TRBD1 (6 bases). Germline V gene lookup returns CDR1 MDHEN and CDR2 SYDVKM. V lost 4 bases to trimming and J lost 4 bases, with 25 bases between them. The length of the CDR3 is 18 residues. The CDR3 DNA sequence: TGTGCCAGCAGTTCACTCCAGAACAGGGTGACGTTTGGAGAGACCCAGTACTTC. Translated: CASSSLQNRVTFGETQYF.

The rearrangement links TRBV18 to TRBJ2-1; 10 bases align to TRBD2. Trimming took 0 bases from V and 9 from J; bases not matched to a gene: 11. CDR1 is KGHSH, CDR2 LQKENI, per germline. The CDR3 is made up of 17 amino acids. CDR3 sequence: CASSPPPSGGAVGEQFF. DNA of the CDR3: TGTGCCAGCTCACCACCGCCCAGCGGGGGGGCCGTAGGTGAGCAGTTCTTC.

The chain joins TRBV7-9 to TRBJ1-4; the match to TRBD1 covers 12 bases. The CDR3 contains 18 residues. Per germline, CDR1 SEHNR and CDR2 FQNEAQ (reference sequence). With V trimmed by 4 bases and J by 2 bases, 8 bases remained unmatched. The CDR3 DNA follows: TGTGCCAGCAGCTCCCGGGACAGGGGGCTCTCGACTAATGAAAAACTGTTTTTT. Amino acids: CASSSRDRGLSTNEKLFF.

The chain has TRBV12-5 and TRBJ2-1, with a possible D match to TRBD2 (5 bases). Per the germline V gene, CDR1 is LGHNT and CDR2 is FRNRAP. Trimming stripped 1 base from V and 6 bases from J, with 10 bases between. The CDR3 loop spans 14 amino acids. CDR3 DNA sequence: TGTGCTAGTGGTTTGGGAACACTAGTCAATGAGCAGTTCTTC. It yields the protein CASGLGTLVNEQFF.

This rearrangement joins TRBV29-1 to TRBJ2-7, with TRBD2 identical over 8 bases. The germline V gene encodes CDR1 SQVTM and CDR2 ANQGSEA. The V segment lost 5 bases and the J segment 3 bases; nucleotides outside the gene matches: 6. This CDR3 is built from 13 residues. The CDR3 region has the DNA TGCAGCGTTCGACTAGCGTATAGCTACGAGCAGTACTTC. It yields the protein CSVRLAYSYEQYF.

This clone was seen a single time. CDR3: CASSLDRGYTGELFF. As DNA, the CDR3 is TGTGCCAGCAGCTTGGATAGGGGGTACACCGGGGAGCTGTTTTTT. J is TRBJ2-2 and V is TRBV5-6; a possible D gene is TRBD1 (6 bases). The CDR3 runs to 15 residues. Between the trimmed V and J ends, which lost 0 bases and 3 bases, there was a span of 9 bases. The germline V gene encodes CDR1 SGHDT and CDR2 YYEEEE.

The chain employs TRBV9 and TRBJ2-7; 8 bases align to TRBD1. The V gene end was trimmed by 3 bases and the J gene end by 5 bases; junction bases not matched to a gene: 7. The CDR3 totals 14 residues. Germline V gives CDR1 SGDLS, CDR2 YYNGEE. The CDR3: CASSDDRGLNEQYF. The CDR3 region has the DNA TGTGCCAGCAGCGACGACAGGGGATTGAACGAGCAGTACTTC.

The rearrangement uses TRBV29-1 and TRBJ2-7; D possibly corresponds to TRBD2 (6 bases). The V and J ends lost 4 bases and 2 bases respectively, with 9 bases between them. The CDR3 extends over 12 amino acids. Germline CDR1 and CDR2: SQVTM and ANQGSEA. The CDR3 nucleotides are TGCAGCGTTGCGGGAGACGCCTACGAGCAGTACTTC. Translation gives CSVAGDAYEQYF.

The V call is TRBV5-4, the J call TRBJ2-1; D perhaps matches TRBD2 (7 bases). Per germline, CDR1 SGHNT and CDR2 YYREEE (reference sequence). The length of the CDR3 is 15 residues. Deletions cut 6 bases from V and 2 bases from J, with 15 bases between. The CDR3 DNA sequence: TGTGCCAGCACCGTGAGGGGGGGGGCCTACAATGAGCAGTTCTTC. Translation gives CASTVRGGAYNEQFF.

J is TRBJ2-1 and V is TRBV5-1, with TRBD2 matching over 14 bases. Losses at the gene ends were 0 bases for V and 8 bases for J; bases not matched to a gene: 7. From germline, CDR1 is SGHRS and CDR2 YFSETQ. The CDR3 is made up of 17 amino acids. This chain's CDR3 is CASSLDPGTSGRDEQFF. The CDR3 DNA follows: TGCGCCAGCAGCTTGGACCCCGGGACTAGCGGGAGAGATGAGCAGTTCTTC.

This rearrangement joins TRBV28 to TRBJ1-6, with a weak D call TRBD1 (5 bases). Germline CDR1 is MDHEN and CDR2 is SYDVKM. Deletions cut 6 bases from V and 7 bases from J, with 19 bases between. This CDR3 region has 16 residues. The CDR3 sequence: CASSGGWEGWNSPLHF. The CDR3 DNA sequence: TGTGCCAGCAGCGGTGGGTGGGAGGGGTGGAATTCACCCCTCCACTTT. The variable domain in full, completed from reference TRBV28 and TRBJ1-6, reads DVKVTQSSRYLVKRTGEKVFLECVQDMDHENMFWYRQDPGLGLRLIYFSYDVKMKEKGDIPEGYSVSREKKERFSLILESASTNQTSMYLCASSGGWEGWNSPLHFGNGTRLTVT.

This chain joins TRBV9 and TRBJ2-7; the match to TRBD1 covers 7 bases. CDR3 length: 14 amino acids. Per germline, CDR1 SGDLS and CDR2 YYNGEE. The V segment lost 3 bases and the J segment 0 bases; nucleotides outside the gene matches: 3. Written as DNA, the CDR3 is TGTGCCAGCAGCGCCGGGGACAGCTCCTACGAGCAGTACTTC. Residues: CASSAGDSSYEQYF.

The V and J genes are TRBV19 and TRBJ2-1, with 8 bases that match TRBD1. V shed 2 bases, J shed 4 bases, and the junction held 7 bases outside the gene matches. CDR3 length: 16 residues. Germline V gene sequence: CDR1 LNHDA, CDR2 SQIVND (reference sequence). The CDR3 region is CASSISWTGLYNEQFF. CDR3 coding DNA: TGTGCCAGTAGTATATCCTGGACAGGGCTTTACAATGAGCAGTTCTTC.

The genes are TRBV27 and TRBJ2-1; the D gene is possibly TRBD2 (6 bases). There are 16 residues in the CDR3. V was pared by 8 bases and J by 1 base, with 18 bases between. Germline CDR1 MNHEY, CDR2 SMNVEV (reference sequence). DNA of the CDR3: TGTGCCAGCCCCGGGGTCGCGGGACCGTCCTACAATGAGCAGTTCTTC. Translated, it gives CASPGVAGPSYNEQFF.

In its sample, this clone was seen once. The CDR3 DNA is TGTGCCAGCAGCTACCCCGGGGACAGGGGTAGGTCCTACACCTTC. This codes for CASSYPGDRGRSYTF. V is TRBV7-9 and J is TRBJ1-2, with TRBD1 identical over 10 bases. The CDR3 contains 15 residues. Germline values: CDR1 SEHNR, CDR2 FQNEAQ (reference sequence). V trimming: 4 bases; J trimming: 10 bases; junction bases outside the gene matches: 12.

This chain connects TRBV18 to TRBJ2-6; TRBD1 matches 10 bases. Germline V lookup: CDR1 KGHSH, CDR2 LQKENI. The CDR3 runs 18 residues. V lost 0 bases to trimming and J lost 1 base; unmatched junction nucleotides: 3. The CDR3 reads CASSPPGQGLSGANVLTF. The CDR3 DNA follows: TGTGCCAGCTCACCACCGGGACAGGGGCTGTCTGGGGCCAACGTCCTGACTTTC.

The chain carries TRBV10-2 and TRBJ2-2; 8 nucleotides match TRBD1. Germline loops: CDR1 WSHSY, CDR2 SAAADI. The trim removed 3 bases at V and 9 bases at J, leaving 6 bases unmatched. The length of the CDR3 is 14 residues. This chain's CDR3 is CASSDPTGVRELFF. The CDR3 DNA sequence: TGCGCCAGCAGTGATCCGACAGGGGTCAGGGAGCTGTTTTTT.

This chain links TRBV28 with TRBJ2-1, with TRBD2 matching 15 bases. Trimming removed 4 bases from V and 8 bases from J; junction bases left unmatched: 3. The CDR3 is 15 residues long. Germline values: CDR1 MDHEN, CDR2 SYDVKM. CDR3 DNA: TGTGCCAGCAGTTGGGGACTAGCGGGAGGTGATGAGCAGTTCTTC. It yields the protein CASSWGLAGGDEQFF.

Written as DNA, the CDR3 is TGCGCCAGCAGCCAAGTTTACCGGGGTAGCTCCTACGAGCAGTACTTC. Amino acid sequence: CASSQVYRGSSYEQYF. The rearrangement joins TRBV4-1 to TRBJ2-7, with D maybe TRBD2 (5 bases). V gave up 1 base and J gave up 0 bases, with 13 bases separating them. Germline CDR1 and CDR2: MGHRA and YSYEKL. The CDR3 sequence is 16 residues long.

V gene TRBV5-6 combines with J gene TRBJ2-7, with 7 bases that match TRBD1. The V segment lost 4 bases and the J segment 3 bases; nucleotides outside the gene matches: 7. The CDR3 sequence is 14 residues long. Germline loops: CDR1 SGHDT, CDR2 YYEEEE. The CDR3 DNA follows: TGTGCCAGCAGCCCCCCGGACAGGTACTACGAGCAGTACTTC. Protein product: CASSPPDRYYEQYF.

This clone came up a few times. This chain joins TRBV6-5 and TRBJ1-2, with TRBD1 matching over 9 bases. This CDR3 is built from 14 residues. V dropped 6 bases and J dropped 4; count of bases not matched to a gene: 6. CDR1 is MNHEY and CDR2 is SVGAGI in the germline V gene. The CDR3 nucleotides read TGTGCCAGCAGACGCGGACAGGGGACCTATGGCTACACCTTC. Translation: CASRRGQGTYGYTF.